This T cell receptor (beta chain) appears in the sequencing data of a study of blood T cell repertoires in COVID-19. As for the study in general: PBMCs, B-cell-depleted T cells, or T cells provided the cDNA or gDNA that made up the material.

As processed by the authors: Nucleated cell number was recorded as an estimate derived from reference gene primer amplification. Here immunoSEQ multiplex PCR was the method, and the copy in TCRdb shows in-frame clones only, minus some. The DNA gave D and trimming, while V, J and clone size come from that table. The data contain about 330,000 clones, 88% of them singletons. The study recruited people aged roughly 18 to 95 years across about two dozen US areas. Cohort 3 recovered donors had two negative PCRs, clearance, or symptom resolution. The TCR was taken from a man aged 25 to 40 who had recovered from COVID-19. The source material was PBMCs or T cells enriched from blood (not recorded which).

The CDR3: CASSQSSRVGYGYTF. The CDR3 bases are TGCGCCAGCAGCCAGTCTTCCAGGGTAGGCTATGGCTACACCTTC. V and J are TRBV4-1 and TRBJ1-2; a possible D gene is TRBD1 (5 bases). The CDR3 runs 15 residues. V was clipped by 3 bases and J by 4 bases, with 15 bases between them. The germline V gene has CDR1 MGHRA and CDR2 YSYEKL.